Many counts were recorded for the clone carrying this T cell receptor (beta chain). Using RNA transcripts as the source, TCR beta CDR3 regions were amplified. Carried out on the TCR CDR3, a first-round RT-PCR used the HTBI primer set. TCRdb processed the multiplex PCR reads anew with MiXCR; each CDR3 protein has one entry. The repertoire holds 500,000 or so distinct CDR3 sequences, with around 16% as singletons. The sample comes from a study of T cells in Graves' hyperthyroidism and ophthalmopathy. At least 3 on the Clinical Activity Score was recorded for ophthalmopathy patients, who also had NOSPECS grade at least 4 and duration under 3 months. For the diagnoses, clinical symptoms, serum thyroxine and TRAb, thyroid ultrasound and orbital computed tomography were used. The ends lost 6 bases at V and 6 bases at J; junction bases unmatched: 4. This CDR3 comprises 13 residues. CDR1 and CDR2 (germline): MDHEN, SYDVKM.

The sequencing sample was made of blood. The chain links TRBV28 to TRBJ2-1, with 8 nucleotides matching TRBD1. The TCR was taken from a woman in her twenties or thirties with Graves' ophthalmopathy. CDR3 in DNA: TGTGCCAGCAGGGCGGACAGGGTCAATGAGCAGTTCTTC. Translating it yields CASRADRVNEQFF.